The present T cell receptor beta chain was sequenced within a study of PD-L1 blockade in urothelial cancer. Study-wide context: Male sex and bladder-origin urothelial cancer characterized about 85% of the roughly 30 patients. As for prior chemotherapy regimens, patients had received 0 to 3.

Described time point: peripheral blood 6 weeks after treatment start. On this clone itself: Its antigen remains unidentified.

Broader study findings: Patients with durable benefit had greater blood expansion of tumor-associated TCR clones 3 weeks into treatment.

This table comes from immunoSEQ multiplex PCR, and its TCRdb copy is limited to in-frame clones, with some not included. The sample lists nearly 50,000 clones, 80% to 90% occurring once. The germline V gene encodes CDR1 KGHSH and CDR2 LQKENI. V shed 0 bases and J 2 bases; nucleotides not matched to a gene: 0. The CDR3 totals 14 residues. This TCR derives from a man between 65 and 85 years old with urothelial cancer. The chain carries TRBV18 and TRBJ2-5; 7 positions agree with TRBD2. The specimen comprised PBMCs, sampled around atezolizumab (anti-PD-L1) treatment. The CDR3 loop reads CASSPPAGQETQYF. The CDR3, as DNA: TGTGCCAGCTCACCACCAGCGGGGCAAGAGACCCAGTACTTC.